This T cell receptor (beta chain) was captured in a study of blood T cell repertoires in COVID-19. Germline CDR1 reads MNHEY; CDR2 reads SVGEGT. This CDR3 has 17 amino acids. Trimming took off 3 bases at V and 1 base at J, with 18 bases between the two ends. TCRdb keeps only in-frame clones here, not all; method: immunoSEQ multiplex PCR. This table has 250,000 or so clones, around 90% appearing once. Living in about two dozen US areas, the participants were between roughly 18 and 90 years of age. Cohort assignment relied on participant-reported clinical history. The source material was PBMCs or T cells enriched from blood (not recorded which). The source of this sequence is a woman aged 30 to 39 with acute COVID-19. The genes are TRBV6-2 or TRBV6-3 and TRBJ1-1, with D perhaps TRBD1 (5 bases). The CDR3 sequence is CASSYVGVGRPNTEAFF. The CDR3 region has the DNA TGTGCCAGCAGTTATGTAGGGGTAGGACGACCGAACACTGAAGCTTTCTTT.